Reported below is one T cell receptor (beta chain). Its antigen is unidentified. The method was immunoSEQ multiplex PCR; TCRdb's version includes in-frame clones alone and lacks a portion of them. The sample consists of around 87,000 clones, around 87% of them appearing once. This sample was taken from a study of T cell responses to AZD1222 COVID-19 vaccine. Findings and caveats of the study: Reportedly, close to half of spike-specific TCRs are directed against unmutated variant regions. Clonal diversity was possibly underestimated, and white British individuals and females predominated among donors.

The V gene lost 5 bases and the J gene lost 6 bases, with 13 bases spanning the gap. Germline V lookup: CDR1 LNHDA, CDR2 SQIVND (reference sequence). This CDR3 region has 13 residues. The chain combines TRBV19 with TRBJ1-1; D is ambiguous. This clonotype was obtained from an adult who received the AZD1222 COVID-19 vaccine. This sample comprised peripheral blood, obtained 28 days after the second AZD1222 dose. The CDR3 sequence: CASSFGSRAEAFF. The CDR3, as DNA: TGTGCCAGTAGTTTCGGGAGTCGTGCTGAAGCTTTCTTT. Full variable domain (rest looked up from reference TRBV19 and TRBJ1-1): DGGITQSPKYLFRKEGQNVTLSCEQNLNHDAMYWYRQDPGQGLRLIYYSQIVNDFQKGDIAEGYSVSREKKESFPLTVTSAQKNPTAFYLCASSFGSRAEAFFGQGTRLTVV.